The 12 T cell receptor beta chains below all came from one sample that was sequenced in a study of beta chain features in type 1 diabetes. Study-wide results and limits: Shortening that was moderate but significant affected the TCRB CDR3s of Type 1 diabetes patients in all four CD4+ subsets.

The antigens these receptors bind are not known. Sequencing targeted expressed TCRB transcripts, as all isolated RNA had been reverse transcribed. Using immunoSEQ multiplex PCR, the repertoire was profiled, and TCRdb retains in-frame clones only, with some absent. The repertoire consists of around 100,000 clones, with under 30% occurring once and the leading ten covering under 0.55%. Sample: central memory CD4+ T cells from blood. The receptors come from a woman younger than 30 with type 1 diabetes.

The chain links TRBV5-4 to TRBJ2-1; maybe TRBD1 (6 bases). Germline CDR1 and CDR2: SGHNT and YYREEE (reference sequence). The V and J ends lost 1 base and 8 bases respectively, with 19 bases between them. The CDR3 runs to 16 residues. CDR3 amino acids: CASSLNGGASTDEQFF. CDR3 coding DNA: TGTGCCAGCAGCTTGAATGGGGGCGCAAGTACAGATGAGCAGTTCTTC.

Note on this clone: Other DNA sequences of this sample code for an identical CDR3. The CDR3: CASSPGTSGSIDTQYF. DNA for the CDR3: TGCGCCAGCAGCCCAGGGACTAGCGGGAGTATTGATACGCAGTATTTT. The chain is built from TRBV5-1 and TRBJ2-3, with 14 bases fitting TRBD2. With 4 bases clipped from V and 6 bases from J, the junction kept 7 bases outside the gene matches. Germline loops: CDR1 SGHRS, CDR2 YFSETQ. This CDR3 region has 16 residues.

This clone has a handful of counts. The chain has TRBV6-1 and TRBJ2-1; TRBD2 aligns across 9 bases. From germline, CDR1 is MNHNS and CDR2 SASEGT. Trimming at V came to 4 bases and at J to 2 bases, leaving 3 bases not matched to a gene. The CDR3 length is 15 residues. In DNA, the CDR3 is TGTGCCAGCAGTGCACTAGCGGGTACCTACAATGAGCAGTTCTTC. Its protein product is CASSALAGTYNEQFF.

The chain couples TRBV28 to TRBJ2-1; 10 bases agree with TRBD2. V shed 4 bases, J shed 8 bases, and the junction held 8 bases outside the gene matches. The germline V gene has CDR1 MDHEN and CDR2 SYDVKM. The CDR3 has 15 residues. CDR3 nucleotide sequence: TGTGCCAGCAGTTCCCCTAGCGGGAGTACCCATGAGCAGTTCTTC. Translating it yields CASSSPSGSTHEQFF.

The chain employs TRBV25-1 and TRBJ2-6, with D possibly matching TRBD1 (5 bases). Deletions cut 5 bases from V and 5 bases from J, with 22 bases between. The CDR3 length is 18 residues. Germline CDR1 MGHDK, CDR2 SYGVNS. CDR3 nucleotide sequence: TGTGCCAGCAGTACAGGAGAAGATGGACAAAGTCGGGCCAACGTCCTGACTTTC. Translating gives CASSTGEDGQSRANVLTF.

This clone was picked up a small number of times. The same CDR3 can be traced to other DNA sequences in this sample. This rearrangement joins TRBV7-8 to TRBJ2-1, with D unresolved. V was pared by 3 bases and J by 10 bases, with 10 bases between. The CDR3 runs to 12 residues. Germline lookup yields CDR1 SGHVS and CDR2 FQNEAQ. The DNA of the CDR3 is TGTGCCAGCAGCTTTTCCCTGAGCGAGCAGTTCTTC. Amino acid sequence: CASSFSLSEQFF.

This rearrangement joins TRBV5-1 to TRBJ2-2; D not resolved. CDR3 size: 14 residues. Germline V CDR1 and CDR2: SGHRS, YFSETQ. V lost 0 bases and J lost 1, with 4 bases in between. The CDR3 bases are TGCGCCAGCAGCTTGGGACAGAACACCGGGGAGCTGTTTTTT. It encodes CASSLGQNTGELFF.

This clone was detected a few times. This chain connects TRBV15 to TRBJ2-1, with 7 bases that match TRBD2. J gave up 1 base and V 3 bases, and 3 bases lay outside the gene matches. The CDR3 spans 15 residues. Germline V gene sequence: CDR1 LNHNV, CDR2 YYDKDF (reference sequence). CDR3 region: CATSSRAGSYNEQFF. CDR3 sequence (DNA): TGTGCCACCAGCAGCCGAGCGGGATCCTACAATGAGCAGTTCTTC. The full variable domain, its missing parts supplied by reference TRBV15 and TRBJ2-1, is DAMVIQNPRYQVTQFGKPVTLSCSQTLNHNVMYWYQQKSSQAPKLLFHYYDKDFNNEADTPDNFQSRRPNTSFCFLDIRSPGLGDTAMYLCATSSRAGSYNEQFFGPGTRLTVL.

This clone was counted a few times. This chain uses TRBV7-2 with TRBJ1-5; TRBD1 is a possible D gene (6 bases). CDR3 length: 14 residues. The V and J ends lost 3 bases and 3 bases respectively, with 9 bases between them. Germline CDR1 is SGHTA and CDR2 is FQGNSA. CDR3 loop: CASSFRGANQPQHF. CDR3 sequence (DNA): TGTGCCAGCAGCTTCCGGGGGGCCAATCAGCCCCAGCATTTT.

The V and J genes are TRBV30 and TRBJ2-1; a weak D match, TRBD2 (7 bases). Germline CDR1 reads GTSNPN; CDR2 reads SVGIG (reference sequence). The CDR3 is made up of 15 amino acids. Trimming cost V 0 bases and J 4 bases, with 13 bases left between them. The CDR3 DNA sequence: TGTGCCTGGAGTGTTGGGGAGGGGGGTTACAATGAGCAGTTCTTC. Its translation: CAWSVGEGGYNEQFF.

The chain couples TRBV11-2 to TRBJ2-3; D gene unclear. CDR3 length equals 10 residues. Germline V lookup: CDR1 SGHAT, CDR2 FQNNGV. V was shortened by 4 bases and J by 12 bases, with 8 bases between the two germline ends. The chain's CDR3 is CASSSHLQYF. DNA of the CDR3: TGTGCCAGCAGCTCGCACCTACAGTATTTT.

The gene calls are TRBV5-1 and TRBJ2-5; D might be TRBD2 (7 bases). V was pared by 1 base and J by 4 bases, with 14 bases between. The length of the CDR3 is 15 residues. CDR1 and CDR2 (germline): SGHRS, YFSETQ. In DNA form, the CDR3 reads TGCGCCAGCAGCTTGTCCGGGGGGCGGGGAGAGACCCAGTACTTC. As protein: CASSLSGGRGETQYF.